This TCR beta chain is drawn from a study of cytomegalovirus exposure and HLA in healthy donors. Whole-study findings and limits: In a later analysis, at a false discovery rate of 0.05, about 17,000 TCR beta sequences matched HLA alleles.

To note about this clone: The antigen is not known.

With 2 bases clipped from V and 7 bases from J, the junction kept 4 bases outside the gene matches. This CDR3 comprises 14 residues. Germline V gene lookup returns CDR1 SGHVS and CDR2 FQNEAQ. Primers included in the PCR were 60 Vbeta and 13 Jbeta primers. This table comes from immunoSEQ multiplex PCR, and its TCRdb copy is limited to in-frame clones, with some not included. The sample contains 170,000 or so clones, 84% of which appear only once. The receptor was derived from a girl aged 5 to 17 in good health and CMV-seropositive. Sequencing was performed on PBMCs. V gene TRBV7-8 combines with J gene TRBJ1-4; TRBD1 agrees at 7 bases. The CDR3 protein is CASSLSTGSEKLFF. The DNA of the CDR3 is TGTGCCAGCAGCTTATCGACAGGGAGTGAAAAACTGTTTTTT. Supplemented by reference TRBV7-8 and TRBJ1-4, the full variable domain reads GAGVSQSPRYKVAKRGQDVALRCDPISGHVSLFWYQQALGQGPEFLTYFQNEAQLDKSGLPSDRFFAERPEGSVSTLKIQRTQQEDSAVYLCASSLSTGSEKLFFGSGTQLSVL.